These 16 T cell receptor beta chains came from one sample sequenced in a study of cytomegalovirus exposure and HLA in healthy donors. PCR employed 60 Vbeta and 13 Jbeta primers. Generated by immunoSEQ multiplex PCR, the TCRdb table keeps only in-frame clones and is missing some. The repertoire holds roughly 150,000 clones, with almost 80% as singletons. The sample taken for sequencing was PBMCs. The receptor set was obtained from a woman aged 25 to 39 in good health and CMV-seronegative.

The rearrangement links TRBV7-9 to TRBJ1-1; D unclear. V lost 0 bases and J 2 bases, leaving 4 bases between the germline ends. The CDR3 covers 13 residues. Germline-derived CDR1 and CDR2 are SEHNR and FQNEAQ (reference sequence). CDR3 loop: CASSLARNTEAFF. In DNA, the CDR3 is TGTGCCAGCAGCTTAGCCCGTAACACTGAAGCTTTCTTT.

The chain joins TRBV11-2 to TRBJ2-5; weak D call: TRBD2 (6 bases). Looked up from germline, CDR1 is SGHAT and CDR2 is FQNNGV. V was pared by 5 bases and J by 2 bases, with 21 bases between. The length of the CDR3 is 17 residues. This CDR3 is CASSLSPGLPGQETQYF. The CDR3 bases are TGTGCCAGCAGCCTCTCCCCGGGACTCCCGGGGCAAGAGACCCAGTACTTC.

In this sample, this clone turned up a few times. This sample also contains other DNA sequences that code for the same CDR3. V gene TRBV5-1 combines with J gene TRBJ2-7; the match to TRBD2 covers 7 bases. This CDR3 has 15 residues. CDR1 SGHRS and CDR2 YFSETQ come from the germline V gene. The V gene end was trimmed by 0 bases and the J gene end by 4 bases; junction bases not matched to a gene: 7. DNA for the CDR3: TGCGCCAGCAGCTTGGAGGGTTCGGGGGGTTACGAGCAGTACTTC. Translation gives CASSLEGSGGYEQYF.

This clone occurred once. CDR3 sequence (DNA): TGCACCAGCAGCCCTCCTAAGCGGGGGTGGCAAGAGACCCAGTACTTC. Its translation is CTSSPPKRGWQETQYF. The V gene is TRBV1, the J gene TRBJ2-5; the D call of TRBD2 is as the table states it, not checked on the DNA. TRBV1 is a recognized pseudogene. This CDR3 comprises 16 residues.

The chain carries TRBV30 and TRBJ1-4; TRBD1 matches 8 bases. V gave up 1 base and J gave up 3 bases; unmatched junction bases: 4. This CDR3 comprises 15 residues. Germline assignment: CDR1 GTSNPN and CDR2 SVGIG (reference sequence). The CDR3 DNA reads as TGTGCCTGGAGTGAAACAGGGGGAGCTAATGAAAAACTGTTTTTT. Protein product: CAWSETGGANEKLFF.

The gene calls are TRBV6-6 and TRBJ2-4; 8 bases are a match to TRBD1. This CDR3 region has 15 residues. The V segment lost 0 bases and the J segment 8 bases; nucleotides outside the gene matches: 6. Germline V gene sequence: CDR1 MNHNY, CDR2 SVGAGI (reference sequence). The DNA of the CDR3 is TGTGCCAGCAGTTACTCGTCGGGGACAGGAGACATTCAGTACTTC. It codes for CASSYSSGTGDIQYF.

The chain carries TRBV6-6 and TRBJ2-7, with a weak D call TRBD1 (5 bases). The CDR3 length is 13 residues. The V end lost 11 bases, the J end lost 4 bases, and 18 bases lay between the germline ends. Germline V gene sequence: CDR1 MNHNY, CDR2 SVGAGI (reference sequence). The CDR3 sequence: CACRLRDRYEQYF. CDR3 nucleotides: TGTGCCTGCCGCCTCAGGGATCGGTACGAGCAGTACTTC.

The V call is TRBV4-2, the J call TRBJ1-3; D gene uncertain. Germline CDR1 reads LGHNA; CDR2 reads YNFKEQ. Trimming removed 5 bases from V and 4 bases from J, with 9 bases in between. The CDR3 runs 13 residues. As DNA, the CDR3 is TGTGCCAGCAGCACAGATCCCGGAAACACCATATATTTT. This gives the protein CASSTDPGNTIYF.

This clone has more than one count but fewer than ten. Compared with germline, one end of the junction differs, possibly owing to a read error. CDR3 coding DNA: TGTGCCAGTCACTTCCCGGGACAGAGGGTCCTGTTC. Protein sequence: CASHFPGQRVLF. The chain has TRBV19 and TRBJ2-4; 7 bases match TRBD1. The CDR3 covers 12 residues. Germline CDR1 and CDR2: LNHDA and SQIVND (reference sequence).

The chain links TRBV30 to TRBJ1-1; D gene unclear. The germline V gene has CDR1 GTSNPN and CDR2 SVGIG (reference sequence). Trimming left V 7 bases short and J 4 bases short, with 13 bases between. The CDR3 extends over 12 amino acids. The CDR3 sequence: CAFLRVSTEAFF. In nucleotides, the CDR3 is TGTGCCTTTCTGCGGGTGAGCACTGAAGCTTTCTTT.

This chain joins TRBV7-9 and TRBJ2-5, with 14 bases lining up with TRBD2. Germline V lookup: CDR1 SEHNR, CDR2 FQNEAQ (reference sequence). With 2 bases clipped from V and 5 bases from J, the junction kept 10 bases outside the gene matches. CDR3 length: 18 residues. The CDR3 DNA is TGTGCCAGCAGCTTATTCGGACTAGCGGGGGGCCGGGGCGAGACCCAGTACTTC. This translates into CASSLFGLAGGRGETQYF.

V gene TRBV5-1 combines with J gene TRBJ1-2; 7 nucleotides align to TRBD1. The CDR3 is 14 residues long. The germline V gene encodes CDR1 SGHRS and CDR2 YFSETQ. With 0 bases clipped from V and 8 bases from J, the junction kept 7 bases outside the gene matches. The CDR3: CASSLEATGRGYTF. The CDR3 DNA is TGCGCCAGCAGCTTGGAGGCGACAGGGAGAGGCTACACCTTC.

V and J are TRBV11-2 and TRBJ1-6; 9 bases agree with TRBD1. Germline V gene lookup returns CDR1 SGHAT and CDR2 FQNNGV. With 5 bases clipped from V and 10 bases from J, the junction kept 12 bases outside the gene matches. The CDR3 loop spans 16 amino acids. This CDR3 is CASSRTAGTGKSPLHF. The CDR3 DNA reads TGTGCCAGCAGCCGTACCGCCGGGACAGGGAAATCACCCCTCCACTTT. The full variable domain, with the rest looked up from reference TRBV11-2 and TRBJ1-6, is EAGVAQSPRYKIIEKRQSVAFWCNPISGHATLYWYQQILGQGPKLLIQFQNNGVVDDSQLPKDRFSAERLKGVDSTLKIQPAKLEDSAVYLCASSRTAGTGKSPLHFGNGTRLTVT.

V usage is TRBV6-6 and J usage is TRBJ1-2; 7 bases align to TRBD1. CDR3 length equals 14 residues. Germline values: CDR1 MNHNY, CDR2 SVGAGI (reference sequence). V dropped 0 bases and J dropped 6; count of bases not matched to a gene: 4. The CDR3 reads CASSYSEQGNGYTF. For the CDR3, the DNA is TGTGCCAGCAGTTACTCCGAACAGGGGAATGGCTACACCTTC.

V gene TRBV29-1 combines with J gene TRBJ1-1, with D maybe TRBD1 (5 bases). The germline V gene has CDR1 SQVTM and CDR2 ANQGSEA. Trimming removed 5 bases from V and 0 bases from J, with 10 bases in between. This CDR3 region has 13 residues. CDR3 coding DNA: TGCAGCGTTATTAAACAGGTGAACACTGAAGCTTTCTTT. Its protein is CSVIKQVNTEAFF.

For the CDR3, the DNA is TGTGCCAGCAGCCGGGACAGGGGATATGGCTACACCTTC. It encodes CASSRDRGYGYTF. This rearrangement joins TRBV6-5 to TRBJ1-2, with TRBD1 matching 10 bases. V lost 6 bases and J lost 5; bases outside the gene matches: 3. Germline CDR1 MNHEY, CDR2 SVGAGI. The CDR3 sequence is 13 residues long.